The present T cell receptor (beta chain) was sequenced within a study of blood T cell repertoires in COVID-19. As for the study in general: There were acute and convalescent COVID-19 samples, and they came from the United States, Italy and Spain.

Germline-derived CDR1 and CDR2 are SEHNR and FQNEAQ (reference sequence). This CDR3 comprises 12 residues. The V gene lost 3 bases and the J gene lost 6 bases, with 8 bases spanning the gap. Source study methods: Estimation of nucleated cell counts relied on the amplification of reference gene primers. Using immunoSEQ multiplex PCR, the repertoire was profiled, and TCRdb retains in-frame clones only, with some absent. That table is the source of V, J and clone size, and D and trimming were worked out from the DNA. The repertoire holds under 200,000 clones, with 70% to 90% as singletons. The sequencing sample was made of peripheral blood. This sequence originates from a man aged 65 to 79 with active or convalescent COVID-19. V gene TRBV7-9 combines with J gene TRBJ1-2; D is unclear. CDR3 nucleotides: TGTGCCAGCAGCTTTCTTCTCGATGGCTACACCTTC. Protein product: CASSFLLDGYTF.